This TCR beta chain was observed in a study of cytomegalovirus exposure and HLA in healthy donors. Each of the donors was a healthy bone marrow donor. A remark on this clone: Antigen: not known.

PCR involved 60 Vbeta and 13 Jbeta primers. Only in-frame clones appear in the TCRdb table, and some are missing; sequencing was by immunoSEQ multiplex PCR. The repertoire holds around 93,000 clones, 78% seen once, with approximately 3% in the top ten. The CDR3 spans 14 residues. CDR1 is SEHNR and CDR2 is FQNEAQ in the germline V gene (reference sequence). Overall study results and limits: Reportedly, TCR beta sequences accurately predicted HLA-A and HLA-B alleles in most subjects. Common viral pathogens were later found to be apparently linked to several of the most significant clusters.

The origin of this receptor is a woman in her forties in good health and CMV-seronegative. The sequenced sample was PBMCs. The J gene is TRBJ2-5, the V gene TRBV7-9; D is perhaps TRBD1 (5 bases). The J call may be wrong; the DNA end is better matched by TRBJ2-7. CDR3 amino acids: CASSLKGAQYEQYF. CDR3 DNA: TGTGCCAGCAGCCTAAAAGGGGCTCAGTACGAGCAGTACTTC.